These 9 T cell receptor beta chains originate from one sample sequenced in a study of OX40 agonist ivuxolimab in advanced cancers. Produced via immunoSEQ multiplex PCR; TCRdb's table is partial and in-frame only. The sample yields about 34,000 clones, about nine tenths seen once. The source was CD4+ or CD8+ T cells sorted from blood, collected in a trial of the OX40 agonist ivuxolimab. The source of these receptors is an adult with an advanced solid tumor such as melanoma, head and neck, liver or kidney cancer.

This chain uses TRBV12-5 with TRBJ1-1; D gene uncertain. This CDR3 is 13 amino acids long. V lost 1 base, J lost 2 bases, and 5 bases lay in between. The germline CDR1 and CDR2 sequences are LGHNT and FRNRAP. The CDR3 loop reads CASGLAVNTEAFF. The CDR3 DNA is TGTGCTAGTGGTTTGGCGGTTAACACTGAAGCTTTCTTT.

This rearrangement joins TRBV5-4 to TRBJ2-1; the D is unclear. This CDR3 comprises 14 residues. The ends were cut back, 0 bases at V and 5 bases at J, with 9 bases in the middle. From germline, CDR1 is SGHNT and CDR2 YYREEE (reference sequence). The CDR3 nucleotides are TGTGCCAGCAGCTTGGATCCCGGAGACAATGAGCAGTTCTTC. Protein: CASSLDPGDNEQFF.

The genes are TRBV10-3 and TRBJ1-6; D is undetermined. V dropped 4 bases and J dropped 8 bases, with 15 bases sitting between them. Per the germline V gene, CDR1 is ENHRY and CDR2 is SYGVKD. CDR3 length equals 15 residues. The CDR3 loop reads CAISVNSAADSPLHF. The CDR3 coding sequence is TGTGCCATCAGTGTGAACAGCGCGGCCGATTCACCCCTCCACTTT.

The genes are TRBV7-6 and TRBJ1-4, with D unclear. The V end was cut by 3 bases, the J end by 4 bases, with 6 bases between. Germline V gene sequence: CDR1 SGHVS, CDR2 FNYEAQ. The CDR3 is made up of 13 amino acids. The CDR3 nucleotides read TGTGCCAGCAGCTTCCAGTATAATGAAAAACTGTTTTTT. Amino acid sequence: CASSFQYNEKLFF.

The chain couples TRBV28 to TRBJ2-7; D may match TRBD1 or TRBD2 (5 bases each). CDR1 MDHEN and CDR2 SYDVKM come from the germline V gene. V lost 3 bases, J lost 7 bases, and 22 bases lay in between. This CDR3 region has 16 residues. The CDR3 spells CASSFPMGVYTGEQYF. The CDR3 region has the DNA TGTGCCAGCAGTTTCCCCATGGGGGTTTACACTGGGGAGCAGTACTTC.

The rearrangement links TRBV9 to TRBJ1-6; tentatively, D is TRBD1 (5 bases). The CDR3 sequence is 17 residues long. Trimming shortened V by 0 bases and J by 6 bases, and 16 bases separated the two germline ends. The germline V gene has CDR1 SGDLS and CDR2 YYNGEE. The CDR3 coding sequence is TGTGCCAGCAGCGTAGCCGGGGGACTGGCGGCTAATTCACCCCTCCACTTT. Translation: CASSVAGGLAANSPLHF.

This chain links TRBV5-5 with TRBJ2-7; D is unresolved. Germline V gives CDR1 SGHKS, CDR2 YYEKEE (reference sequence). Trimming stripped 4 bases from V and 2 bases from J, with 10 bases between. This CDR3 is built from 13 residues. CDR3 bases: TGTGCCAGCAGCCGAAGGGAACCCTACGAGCAGTACTTC. As protein: CASSRREPYEQYF. The variable domain in full, completed from reference TRBV5-5 and TRBJ2-7, reads DAGVTQSPTHLIKTRGQQVTLRCSPISGHKSVSWYQQVLGQGPQFIFQYYEKEERGRGNFPDRFSARQFPNYSSELNVNALLLGDSALYLCASSRREPYEQYFGPGTRLTVT.

The rearrangement uses TRBV6-1 and TRBJ2-6; either TRBD1 or TRBD2 may supply D (6 bases each). Trimming took 2 bases from V and 2 from J, leaving 16 bases between them. The CDR3 extends over 18 amino acids. Germline V gives CDR1 MNHNS, CDR2 SASEGT. CDR3 region: CASSEFSRGPPGANVLTF. The CDR3 DNA reads TGTGCCAGCAGTGAATTTTCCCGGGGGCCCCCTGGGGCCAACGTCCTGACTTTC.

The rearrangement uses TRBV5-4 and TRBJ2-3; maybe TRBD2 (7 bases). Deletions cut 7 bases from V and 4 bases from J, with 22 bases between. This CDR3 contains 16 residues. Germline V CDR1 and CDR2: SGHNT, YYREEE (reference sequence). The CDR3 spells CASPGGMGGPADTQYF. The CDR3, as DNA: TGTGCCAGCCCTGGGGGGATGGGGGGGCCTGCAGATACGCAGTATTTT. Based on the CDR3 plus reference TRBV5-4 and TRBJ2-3, the full variable domain is ETGVTQSPTHLIKTRGQQVTLRCSSQSGHNTVSWYQQALGQGPQFIFQYYREEENGRGNFPPRFSGLQFPNYSSELNVNALELDDSALYLCASPGGMGGPADTQYFGPGTRLTVL.